Below, one T cell receptor beta chain is given with its context. What it binds is unknown. Method: immunoSEQ multiplex PCR; TCRdb's copy keeps in-frame clones and lacks some. Among roughly 130,000 clones, about 90% were seen once, and the ten largest hold roughly 7.5%. The source of the sample is a study of T cell responses to AZD1222 COVID-19 vaccine. Points from the study as a whole: Breadth and depth of Spike-specific TCRs rose after two AZD1222 doses. Among those given AZD1222, only five or six were seropositive at baseline. Sampling captured repertoires only after the peak T cell response.

This receptor was taken from an adult who received the MenACWY meningococcal vaccine as a control. The sample here was peripheral blood, taken 28 days after the second dose of the MenACWY control vaccine.

Written as DNA, the CDR3 is TGTGCCAGCAGTTACAAAAGCACTTCTTCAACTGGCTACACCTTC. It encodes CASSYKSTSSTGYTF. The chain links TRBV6-5 to TRBJ1-2; the D is unclear. The CDR3 runs 15 residues. V was pared by 2 bases and J by 7 bases, with 17 bases between. Germline V gives CDR1 MNHEY, CDR2 SVGAGI.